This T cell receptor (beta chain) was identified during a study of T cell responses to AZD1222 COVID-19 vaccine. The repertoire was sequenced with immunoSEQ multiplex PCR; TCRdb's copy has only in-frame clones and lacks some. The sample carries over 150,000 clones, around 85% recorded once. The germline gives CDR1 ENHRY, CDR2 SYGVKD. The CDR3 contains 17 residues. Trimming took 6 bases from V and 0 from J; bases not matched to a gene: 10. Source: peripheral blood, taken on day 0 of MenACWY control vaccination. The receptor comes from an adult in good health. The chain joins TRBV10-3 to TRBJ1-1; 10 positions match TRBD1. CDR3 amino acids: CAIREIRQGAMNTEAFF. The CDR3, as DNA: TGTGCCATCAGAGAAATCCGACAGGGGGCCATGAACACTGAAGCTTTCTTT.